What follows describes a single T cell receptor beta chain. The entry originates in a study of blood T cell repertoires in COVID-19. Across the whole study: Both acute and convalescent COVID-19 samples were obtained from the United States, Italy and Spain. From T cells, B-cell-depleted T cells, or PBMCs came the material, which was cDNA or gDNA.

Under the authors' procedure: How many nucleated cells were present was estimated from reference gene primer amplification. Sequenced by immunoSEQ multiplex PCR; TCRdb stores in-frame clones only, minus some. V and J calls and clone size come straight from that table; D and trimming were deduced from the DNA. The data hold around 200,000 clones, with approximately 90% observed a single time. The sample consisted of peripheral blood. The TCR was taken from a man aged 40-49 years with acute or convalescent COVID-19.

This CDR3 reads CATSDGGRLSGANVLTF. CDR3 DNA: TGTGCCACCAGTGATGGCGGGAGGCTCTCTGGGGCCAACGTCCTGACTTTC. The chain couples TRBV24-1 to TRBJ2-6, with 8 bases lining up with TRBD2. Germline-derived CDR1 and CDR2 are KGHDR and SFDVKD. The V segment lost 3 bases and the J segment 0 bases; nucleotides outside the gene matches: 3. CDR3 length: 17 residues.